The present T cell receptor (beta chain) was sequenced within a study of blood T cells in healthy people across ages. Study-wide results and limits: Unknown CMV status may confound age-related changes in expanded clones.

About this clonotype itself: Its specificity is not known.

A second PCR, run for about 7 to 12 cycles, used a sample-barcoded 5' primer plus a J-beta primer mix. TCRdb re-derived calls from the 5' RACE reads in MiXCR, one entry per CDR3 protein. The table includes about 930,000 distinct CDR3 sequences, roughly 28% detected once. V lost 7 bases, J lost 2 bases, and 14 bases lay in between. The CDR3 loop spans 14 amino acids. In germline, CDR1 is SQVTM, CDR2 ANQGSEA. This same sample was also taken into another study, of T cells of mothers and their children. That report adds: The sample comes from several healthy Caucasian donors: mothers and children. The authors used all extracted RNA for cDNA synthesis, at about 1.5 ug per 15 ul. Second-PCR amplification with M1S added sample barcodes and 2-4 random nucleotides.

Sequencing was carried out using blood. The source is a woman in her thirties or forties in good health. The genes are TRBV29-1 and TRBJ2-2, with D possibly called TRBD1 or TRBD2 (5 bases each). The CDR3 sequence: CSAFWDGNTGELFF. CDR3 nucleotides: TGCAGCGCCTTTTGGGACGGCAACACCGGGGAGCTGTTTTTT.